Listed here are 29 T cell receptor beta chains from one sample, sequenced in a study of T cells after yellow fever vaccination. Each CDR3 protein gets one entry after TCRdb re-called the 5' RACE reads with MiXCR. The sample lists roughly 63,000 distinct CDR3 sequences; roughly 7.4% were seen once. The sequencing used CD8+ T cells sorted from PBMCs, collected 15 days after the yellow fever booster vaccination. The receptors were sampled from a man younger than 40 who received the YFV17D yellow fever vaccine.

This clonotype was seen repeatedly, ten times or more. J is TRBJ1-1 and V is TRBV7-8; unclear D gene. The CDR3 is 15 residues long. Germline V gene lookup returns CDR1 SGHVS and CDR2 FQNEAQ. Trimming stripped 0 bases from V and 1 base from J, with 9 bases between. CDR3 residues: CASSLASRTNTEAFF. Here the CDR3 DNA reads TGTGCCAGCAGCTTAGCATCCAGGACGAACACTGAAGCTTTCTTT.

Turning to this clonotype: Given a much more abundant clone one base away, this may be a read error. The chain is built from TRBV6-1 and TRBJ2-3; weak D call: TRBD1 (6 bases). The V end lost 5 bases, the J end lost 1 base, and 16 bases lay between the germline ends. Germline values: CDR1 MNHNS, CDR2 SASEGT. The CDR3 totals 16 residues. CDR3 bases: TGTGCCAGCAGTCCCCCCGGGACAACTGGCACAGATACGCAGTATTTT. Translated, it gives CASSPPGTTGTDTQYF.

There are a few counts of this clonotype. This chain joins TRBV7-8 and TRBJ1-5; 8 nucleotides align to TRBD1. Germline V CDR1 and CDR2: SGHVS, FQNEAQ. The CDR3 has 15 residues. After removal of 4 bases from V and 3 bases from J, the junction contained 5 bases not matched to a gene. The CDR3 is CASSSGTGHNQPQHF. CDR3 nucleotides: TGTGCCAGCAGCTCCGGGACAGGCCACAATCAGCCCCAGCATTTT.

This clonotype has ten or more counts. DNA of the CDR3: TGTGCCAGCAGCGTAGAGGGGACAACCTACAATGAGCAGTTCTTC. This encodes CASSVEGTTYNEQFF. The V and J genes are TRBV9 and TRBJ2-1; possibly TRBD1 for D (6 bases). The CDR3 sequence is 15 residues long. V lost 0 bases and J 2 bases, leaving 9 bases between the germline ends. Per the germline V gene, CDR1 is SGDLS and CDR2 is YYNGEE.

For this clonotype: Given a much more abundant clone one base away, this may be a read error. The chain uses TRBV12-3 or TRBV12-4 and TRBJ2-5; D unclear. Trimming pared 7 bases from V and 2 bases from J, leaving 11 bases between. There are 13 residues in the CDR3. CDR3 sequence (DNA): TGTGCCAGCAATTGGGCAGAGCAAGAGACCCAGTACTTC. This gives the protein CASNWAEQETQYF.

This clonotype was seen many times. The chain is built from TRBV30 and TRBJ2-3, with D possibly matching TRBD1 (6 bases). V dropped 4 bases and J dropped 1 base, with 12 bases sitting between them. Per germline, CDR1 GTSNPN and CDR2 SVGIG (reference sequence). The CDR3 length is 14 residues. This chain's CDR3 is CAWNTGPGTDTQYF. The CDR3 nucleotides read TGTGCCTGGAATACAGGGCCGGGCACAGATACGCAGTATTTT.

This clonotype was seen at least ten times. The chain uses TRBV15 and TRBJ2-2, with 7 bases aligning to TRBD1. Trimming cost V 5 bases and J 3 bases; bases outside gene matches: 6. The CDR3 sequence is 15 residues long. The V gene's germline CDR1 is LNHNV and CDR2 YYDKDF (reference sequence). CDR3 residues: CATSQNDRDTGELFF. The CDR3 DNA reads TGTGCCACCAGCCAAAATGACAGGGACACCGGGGAGCTGTTTTTT.

This clonotype appeared many times. This rearrangement joins TRBV13 to TRBJ2-7; 9 bases are a match to TRBD2. The CDR3 runs to 14 residues. Germline V gives CDR1 PRHDT, CDR2 FYEKMQ (reference sequence). Trimming took 0 bases from V and 3 from J; bases not matched to a gene: 0. The CDR3 loop is CASSLGLAGYEQYF. As DNA, the CDR3 is TGTGCCAGCAGCTTAGGACTAGCGGGCTACGAGCAGTACTTC.

This clonotype occurred many times. The CDR3 region has the DNA TGTGCCAGCAGCTTCGGTAGCGGGGGAACAGATACGCAGTATTTT. Amino acids: CASSFGSGGTDTQYF. The chain joins TRBV11-2 to TRBJ2-3; 9 nucleotides agree with TRBD2. The trim removed 3 bases at V and 3 bases at J, leaving 4 bases unmatched. The length of the CDR3 is 15 residues. CDR1 and CDR2 from the germline V gene are SGHAT and FQNNGV.

This clonotype was detected ten times or more. The chain is built from TRBV6-5 and TRBJ2-2, with 7 bases lining up with TRBD1. The germline V gene encodes CDR1 MNHEY and CDR2 SVGAGI. The CDR3 loop spans 16 amino acids. J was trimmed by 6 bases and V by 7 bases; bases with no gene match: 14. The CDR3 is CASNSWDSGPAGELFF. In DNA form, the CDR3 reads TGTGCCAGCAATAGCTGGGACAGCGGCCCTGCCGGGGAGCTGTTTTTT.

This clonotype was counted at least ten times. This chain links TRBV2 with TRBJ2-1, with 8 bases identical to TRBD1. Losses at the gene ends were 0 bases for V and 10 bases for J; bases not matched to a gene: 2. Germline values: CDR1 SNHLY, CDR2 FYNNEI. This CDR3 has 13 residues. The CDR3 spells CASSEATGVEQFF. CDR3 sequence (DNA): TGTGCCAGCAGTGAAGCGACAGGGGTCGAGCAGTTCTTC.

This clonotype was seen repeatedly, ten times or more. The chain links TRBV30 to TRBJ2-1; D is perhaps TRBD1 or TRBD2 (5 bases each). The V and J ends lost 4 bases and 5 bases respectively, with 12 bases between them. This CDR3 is 13 amino acids long. Germline values: CDR1 GTSNPN, CDR2 SVGIG (reference sequence). The DNA of the CDR3 is TGTGCCTGGAAGGGACCTACCCACAATGAGCAGTTCTTC. It encodes CAWKGPTHNEQFF.

In this sample, this clonotype turned up many times. The CDR3 region is CASSRELAGYSNEQFF. DNA for the CDR3: TGTGCCAGCAGTCGTGAACTAGCGGGATATTCCAATGAGCAGTTCTTC. J is TRBJ2-1 and V is TRBV27; 10 nucleotides line up with TRBD2. The V and J ends lost 5 bases and 6 bases, in that order; junction bases with no gene match: 10. The germline CDR1 and CDR2 sequences are MNHEY and SMNVEV (reference sequence). The CDR3 has 16 amino acids.

In this sample, this clonotype turned up many times. The chain carries TRBV11-2 and TRBJ2-3; D may be TRBD1 or TRBD2 (5 bases each). The CDR3 spans 16 residues. CDR1 is SGHAT, CDR2 FQNNGV, per germline. V lost 3 bases and J lost 2, with 15 bases in between. This CDR3 reads CASSFLLGTDTDTQYF. The CDR3 bases are TGTGCCAGCAGCTTCTTACTTGGGACGGACACAGATACGCAGTATTTT.

This clonotype showed up many times. J is TRBJ2-5 and V is TRBV5-5, with 10 bases that match TRBD2. CDR1 and CDR2 (germline): SGHKS, YYEKEE (reference sequence). V was clipped by 3 bases and J by 3 bases; unmatched bases: 8. The CDR3 contains 16 residues. The CDR3, as DNA: TGTGCCAGCAGCTGGCCCCAGCTAGCGGGAGAAGAGACCCAGTACTTC. Its translation: CASSWPQLAGEETQYF.

In its sample, this clonotype was seen many times. V and J are TRBV7-9 and TRBJ2-3; D is unresolved. Trimming cost V 10 bases and J 0 bases, with 20 bases left between them. Per germline, CDR1 SEHNR and CDR2 FQNEAQ (reference sequence). CDR3 length equals 16 residues. The CDR3 bases are TGTGCCAACCCCCCCGACGGGCCCCATAGCACAGATACGCAGTATTTT. It translates to CANPPDGPHSTDTQYF.

This clonotype was counted at least ten times. The chain recombines TRBV7-2 with TRBJ2-7; D not resolved. The V and J ends lost 3 bases and 3 bases respectively, with 9 bases between them. The length of the CDR3 is 13 residues. Germline V lookup: CDR1 SGHTA, CDR2 FQGNSA. The CDR3, as DNA: TGTGCCAGCAGCTTGGACGTAGACTACGAGCAGTACTTC. It encodes CASSLDVDYEQYF. Using reference TRBV7-2 and TRBJ2-7 for the parts outside the CDR3, the full variable domain is GAGVSQSPSNKVTEKGKDVELRCDPISGHTALYWYRQSLGQGLEFLIYFQGNSAPDKSGLPSDRFSAERTGGSVSTLTIQRTQQEDSAVYLCASSLDVDYEQYFGPGTRLTVT.

Worth noting for this clonotype: With a much larger clone just one base away, this may be a read error. V gene TRBV29-1 combines with J gene TRBJ2-1; possible D gene TRBD2, 5 bases. CDR1 is SQVTM, CDR2 ANQGSEA, per germline. There are 12 residues in the CDR3. Here the CDR3 DNA reads TGCAGCCTTGAGCGGAGAGACAATGAGCAGTTCTTC. It specifies CSLERRDNEQFF.

The table lists this clonotype with many counts. This chain joins TRBV11-3 and TRBJ2-1; 11 bases fit TRBD2. The V and J ends lost 5 bases and 7 bases, in that order; junction bases with no gene match: 7. The CDR3 spans 15 residues. Germline CDR1 and CDR2: SGHNT and YENEEA. The CDR3 DNA reads TGTGCCAGCAGCCATCTAGCGGGAGGCGGAAATGAGCAGTTCTTC. This gives the protein CASSHLAGGGNEQFF.

This chain links TRBV5-4 with TRBJ1-1; D possibly corresponds to TRBD1 (5 bases). The CDR3 length is 18 residues. The V and J ends lost 6 bases and 3 bases respectively, with 27 bases between them. Germline V gives CDR1 SGHNT, CDR2 YYREEE (reference sequence). As DNA, the CDR3 is TGTGCCAGCACCCCCCGGGGCCTTAAGACTATGGGGTACACTGAAGCTTTCTTT. Translated, it gives CASTPRGLKTMGYTEAFF.

This clonotype was observed at least ten times. The rearrangement links TRBV11-3 to TRBJ2-1; 7 nucleotides agree with TRBD1. The CDR3 is made up of 16 amino acids. Unmatched junction bases numbered 12, after V lost 1 base and J lost 9 bases. From germline, CDR1 is SGHNT and CDR2 YENEEA. DNA of the CDR3: TGTGCCAGCAGCTTAGCTTCAGGGGGATGGTATGGTGAGCAGTTCTTC. Translation: CASSLASGGWYGEQFF.

This clonotype was found many times. The chain combines TRBV9 with TRBJ2-7, with D perhaps matching TRBD2 (5 bases). This CDR3 region has 15 residues. Trimming pared 0 bases from V and 0 bases from J, leaving 10 bases between. Germline values: CDR1 SGDLS, CDR2 YYNGEE. CDR3 sequence reads: CASSVEEGRSYEQYF. Written as DNA, the CDR3 is TGTGCCAGCAGCGTAGAAGAGGGTCGCTCCTACGAGCAGTACTTC.

Note on this clonotype: This may come from a read error, since a much larger clone is one base off. Because the CDR3 is missing its conserved closing phenylalanine or tryptophan, this is likely a read error. This chain joins TRBV11-2 and TRBJ2-2; D possibly corresponds to TRBD1 (6 bases). V was clipped by 5 bases and J by 6 bases, with 10 bases between them. CDR3 length: 13 residues. In germline, CDR1 is SGHAT, CDR2 FQNNGV. The CDR3: CASSVQGPGELFY. CDR3 DNA sequence: TGTGCCAGCAGCGTACAGGGTCCCGGGGAGCTGTTTTAT.

This clonotype was seen ten or more times. The chain uses TRBV28 and TRBJ2-7, with TRBD2 as a possible D gene (5 bases). The CDR3 runs to 17 residues. Trimming took off 2 bases at V and 0 bases at J, with 17 bases between the two ends. Germline V CDR1 and CDR2: MDHEN, SYDVKM. This chain's CDR3 is CASSLDIAYLSSYEQYF. CDR3 bases: TGTGCCAGCAGTTTAGATATAGCGTACCTGAGCTCCTACGAGCAGTACTTC.

This clonotype occurred a few times. This chain joins TRBV20-1 and TRBJ2-2; tentative D call: TRBD1 (5 bases). The CDR3 has 15 residues. Germline values: CDR1 DFQATT, CDR2 SNEGSKA (reference sequence). Trimming pared 3 bases from V and 1 base from J, leaving 12 bases between. The CDR3 region is CSASYGHLNTGELFF. The CDR3 DNA follows: TGCAGTGCTAGTTACGGACACTTGAACACCGGGGAGCTGTTTTTT.

This clonotype was counted ten times or more. The rearrangement joins TRBV7-8 to TRBJ2-7; 9 nucleotides line up with TRBD2. The V gene's germline CDR1 is SGHVS and CDR2 FQNEAQ. This CDR3 has 15 residues. J lost 3 bases, V lost 5 bases, and 8 bases had no gene match. The CDR3 is CASSQLAGSNYEQYF. The CDR3 DNA reads TGTGCCAGCAGCCAGCTAGCGGGATCGAACTACGAGCAGTACTTC.

This clonotype was detected ten times or more. The V gene is TRBV7-2, the J gene TRBJ2-7, with D uncertain. This CDR3 comprises 14 residues. The V and J ends lost 5 bases and 0 bases respectively, with 11 bases between them. In germline, CDR1 is SGHTA, CDR2 FQGNSA. The DNA for the CDR3 is TGTGCCAGCAGCCGGACGGTAAGCTCCTACGAGCAGTACTTC. Translated: CASSRTVSSYEQYF.

This clonotype was detected many times. The V and J genes are TRBV6-5 and TRBJ1-2; TRBD1 aligns across 7 bases. With V trimmed by 4 bases and J by 9 bases, 5 bases remained unmatched. This CDR3 has 12 residues. Germline CDR1 is MNHEY and CDR2 is SVGAGI. CDR3 nucleotides: TGTGCCAGCAGTTTCACAGGGGTTCGCTACACCTTC. Translated: CASSFTGVRYTF.

This clonotype came up many times. This chain joins TRBV6-5 and TRBJ2-5, with D uncertain. The CDR3 is made up of 14 amino acids. Deletions cut 0 bases from V and 0 bases from J, with 5 bases between. The V gene's germline CDR1 is MNHEY and CDR2 SVGAGI. CDR3: CASSYSQDQETQYF. The CDR3 DNA reads as TGTGCCAGCAGTTACTCGCAGGACCAAGAGACCCAGTACTTC.